Presented here are 32 T cell receptor beta chains from one specimen sequenced in a study of cytomegalovirus exposure and HLA in healthy donors. It was with 60 Vbeta and 13 Jbeta primers that the PCR ran. Here immunoSEQ multiplex PCR was the method, and the copy in TCRdb shows in-frame clones only, minus some. The sample carries fewer than 140,000 clones, more than 70% recorded once. The sequenced sample consisted of PBMCs. The receptor source for this set is a man aged 35 to 55 in good health and CMV-seronegative.

This rearrangement joins TRBV7-2 to TRBJ2-3; D perhaps matches TRBD1 (6 bases). Germline lookup yields CDR1 SGHTA and CDR2 FQGNSA. The CDR3 contains 16 residues. The ends were cut back, 0 bases at V and 3 bases at J, with 13 bases in the middle. The CDR3 bases are TGTGCCAGCAGCTTAGCGGGGGCGCTGATTACAGATACGCAGTATTTT. Its translation: CASSLAGALITDTQYF.

The chain combines TRBV6-4 with TRBJ2-3; tentative D call: TRBD1 (6 bases). Trimming removed 6 bases from V and 4 bases from J, with 17 bases in between. This CDR3 comprises 15 residues. CDR1 is MRHNA and CDR2 is SNTAGT in the germline V gene. DNA of the CDR3: TGTGCCAGCAGCGCCGAATCATCAGGGGCAGATACGCAGTATTTT. Its protein product is CASSAESSGADTQYF.

This clone was recorded only once. One end of the junction is discordant with germline, which a read error may explain. The chain couples TRBV7-9 to TRBJ2-1, with 11 nucleotides matching TRBD2. The CDR3 consists of 14 residues. Looked up from germline, CDR1 is SEHNR and CDR2 is FQNEAQ (reference sequence). The CDR3 DNA sequence: TGTTCCAGCAGCCAAACTAGCGGGGGCGATGAGCAGTTCTTC. Its protein product is CSSSQTSGGDEQFF.

This rearrangement joins TRBV6-6 to TRBJ1-2; 7 nucleotides line up with TRBD1. Looked up from germline, CDR1 is MNHNY and CDR2 is SVGAGI (reference sequence). There are 14 residues in the CDR3. After removal of 2 bases from V and 4 bases from J, the junction contained 4 bases not matched to a gene. CDR3 region: CASSYAQGGYGYTF. The CDR3 nucleotides read TGTGCCAGCAGTTACGCGCAGGGGGGCTATGGCTACACCTTC.

Written as DNA, the CDR3 is TGTGCCAGCAGCTCCGGAATCCACAGGACCCAAGAGACCCAGTACTTC. Protein product: CASSSGIHRTQETQYF. The chain carries TRBV5-8 and TRBJ2-5, with D perhaps TRBD1 (5 bases). CDR1 and CDR2 from the germline V gene are SGHTS and YDEGEE. The V gene lost 3 bases and the J gene lost 1 base, with 16 bases spanning the gap. This CDR3 is 16 amino acids long.

The sample holds a few counts of this clone. V is TRBV4-2 and J is TRBJ2-7, with TRBD2 as a possible D gene (6 bases). CDR3 length: 15 residues. V was trimmed by 1 base and J by 2 bases, leaving 12 bases between them. Germline CDR1 LGHNA, CDR2 YNFKEQ. The CDR3 loop reads CASSQAGGDAYEQYF. The CDR3 DNA follows: TGTGCCAGCAGCCAAGCTGGCGGGGACGCCTACGAGCAGTACTTC.

This rearrangement joins TRBV5-1 to TRBJ1-2; tentatively, D is TRBD1 (6 bases). CDR3 length: 14 residues. V lost 4 bases, J lost 5 bases, and 15 bases lay in between. CDR1 and CDR2 from the germline V gene are SGHRS and YFSETQ. CDR3 sequence: CASSTGQIPYGYTF. The CDR3 DNA sequence: TGCGCCAGCAGCACAGGACAGATCCCATATGGCTACACCTTC.

The chain is built from TRBV5-1 and TRBJ1-3; D gene ambiguous. This CDR3 is built from 13 residues. The V end lost 1 base, the J end lost 5 bases, and 7 bases lay between the germline ends. Germline assignment: CDR1 SGHRS and CDR2 YFSETQ. CDR3 sequence: CASSLTERNTIYF. As DNA, the CDR3 is TGCGCCAGCAGCTTGACAGAAAGAAACACCATATATTTT.

This clone has a handful of counts. The gene calls are TRBV4-1 and TRBJ2-2; the D gene is possibly TRBD1 (5 bases). In germline, CDR1 is MGHRA, CDR2 YSYEKL. The CDR3 has 19 amino acids. Trimming stripped 4 bases from V and 3 bases from J, with 24 bases between. The CDR3 spells CASSRLSTTALQDTGELFF. CDR3 bases: TGCGCCAGCAGCCGACTTTCTACCACTGCCTTACAGGACACCGGGGAGCTGTTTTTT.

This sequence joins TRBV9 and TRBJ2-3; 14 bases agree with TRBD2. Germline V gene data show CDR1 as SGDLS and CDR2 as YYNGEE. The CDR3 covers 20 residues. V lost 3 bases to trimming and J lost 5 bases; unmatched junction nucleotides: 17. CDR3 bases: TGTGCCAGCAGCGGAGAGGGAACAGGGACTAGCGGGGGATTAGGAGATACGCAGTATTTT. Encoded protein: CASSGEGTGTSGGLGDTQYF.

This chain connects TRBV6-1 to TRBJ2-5; 7 positions match TRBD1. The germline CDR1 and CDR2 sequences are MNHNS and SASEGT. The CDR3 runs 15 residues. The trim removed 2 bases at V and 3 bases at J, leaving 6 bases unmatched. CDR3 protein: CASSEIVTGEETQYF. CDR3 coding DNA: TGTGCCAGCAGTGAAATCGTCACAGGGGAAGAGACCCAGTACTTC.

The rearrangement uses TRBV27 and TRBJ2-7, with 10 nucleotides matching TRBD2. Germline-derived CDR1 and CDR2 are MNHEY and SMNVEV (reference sequence). V dropped 5 bases and J dropped 2; count of bases not matched to a gene: 12. This CDR3 has 17 residues. The CDR3 loop reads CASSHPQGSGGAYEQYF. In DNA form, the CDR3 reads TGTGCCAGCAGTCACCCTCAGGGGAGCGGGGGGGCCTACGAGCAGTACTTC.

Only a few counts were recorded for this clone. V gene TRBV6-6 combines with J gene TRBJ2-3, with 7 nucleotides matching TRBD1. CDR1 is MNHNY and CDR2 is SVGAGI in the germline V gene (reference sequence). Trimming took 6 bases from V and 0 from J; bases not matched to a gene: 3. This CDR3 contains 14 residues. The CDR3 reads CASRRGQSTDTQYF. CDR3 nucleotides: TGTGCCAGCAGAAGGGGACAGAGCACAGATACGCAGTATTTT.

The J gene is TRBJ2-3, the V gene TRBV9; maybe TRBD1 (7 bases). CDR1 SGDLS and CDR2 YYNGEE come from the germline V gene. The CDR3 sequence is 15 residues long. Between the trimmed V and J ends, which lost 8 bases and 5 bases, there was a span of 21 bases. CDR3 sequence reads: CASTRQGGAGDTQYF. The CDR3 DNA reads as TGTGCCAGTACCCGACAGGGAGGAGCGGGAGATACGCAGTATTTT.

The chain uses TRBV5-8 and TRBJ2-5, with 10 bases aligning to TRBD1. Trimming at V came to 4 bases and at J to 2 bases, leaving 5 bases not matched to a gene. This CDR3 is built from 15 residues. Germline V gene data show CDR1 as SGHTS and CDR2 as YDEGEE. This chain's CDR3 is CASSRGTGEQETQYF. The DNA of the CDR3 is TGTGCCAGCAGCAGAGGGACAGGGGAACAAGAGACCCAGTACTTC.

This chain uses TRBV5-1 with TRBJ2-1, with 8 nucleotides matching TRBD2. The germline CDR1 and CDR2 sequences are SGHRS and YFSETQ. Trimming took 3 bases from V and 0 from J; bases not matched to a gene: 8. This CDR3 has 17 residues. As DNA, the CDR3 is TGCGCCAGCAGCTCGCCGCTAGCGGGCCGCTCCTACAATGAGCAGTTCTTC. The encoded protein is CASSSPLAGRSYNEQFF. Full variable domain (missing parts from reference TRBV5-1 and TRBJ2-1): KAGVTQTPRYLIKTRGQQVTLSCSPISGHRSVSWYQQTPGQGLQFLFEYFSETQRNKGNFPGRFSGRQFSNSRSEMNVSTLELGDSALYLCASSSPLAGRSYNEQFFGPGTRLTVL.

The chain employs TRBV21-1 and TRBJ2-7; TRBD1, the D gene given by the table, was not confirmed from the DNA. TRBV21-1 is an annotated pseudogene. This CDR3 region has 14 residues. This CDR3 is CASSSGQGRHEQYF. The CDR3, as DNA: TGTGCCAGCAGCTCCGGACAGGGTCGACACGAGCAGTACTTC.

The DNA of the CDR3 is TGTGCCAGTAGTACCACCCCAGGGGGCTATGGCTACACCTTC. This translates into CASSTTPGGYGYTF. This rearrangement joins TRBV19 to TRBJ1-2; 7 bases align to TRBD1. Per germline, CDR1 LNHDA and CDR2 SQIVND (reference sequence). CDR3 length equals 14 residues. J was trimmed by 4 bases and V by 4 bases; bases with no gene match: 6.

The rearrangement uses TRBV29-1 and TRBJ1-1; D may be TRBD1 (5 bases). The CDR3 contains 13 residues. Germline CDR1 is SQVTM and CDR2 is ANQGSEA. The V gene lost 3 bases and the J gene lost 13 bases, with 21 bases spanning the gap. The chain's CDR3 is CSVESPMAGWVFF. In nucleotides, the CDR3 is TGCAGCGTTGAGAGTCCCATGGCAGGGTGGGTTTTCTTT.

The chain couples TRBV6-6 to TRBJ1-2; a possible D gene is TRBD1 (6 bases). This CDR3 is built from 15 residues. Germline values: CDR1 MNHNY, CDR2 SVGAGI (reference sequence). V was pared by 7 bases and J by 4 bases, with 19 bases between. The CDR3 region is CASTYPSGAAYGYTF. The CDR3 DNA sequence: TGTGCCAGCACCTACCCTTCAGGGGCGGCCTATGGCTACACCTTC.

The V call is TRBV30, the J call TRBJ1-5, with 9 bases identical to TRBD1. CDR3 size: 16 residues. V lost 2 bases to trimming and J lost 0 bases; unmatched junction nucleotides: 5. Germline CDR1 and CDR2: GTSNPN and SVGIG (reference sequence). In DNA form, the CDR3 reads TGTGCCTGGAGTCCGGGACAGGGATATAGCAATCAGCCCCAGCATTTT. It codes for CAWSPGQGYSNQPQHF.

V gene TRBV7-2 combines with J gene TRBJ1-1; TRBD1 matches 7 bases. This CDR3 is built from 16 residues. Germline lookup yields CDR1 SGHTA and CDR2 FQGNSA. V lost 1 base, J lost 1 base, and 6 bases stayed unmatched. CDR3 residues: CASSLGGGQANTEAFF. In DNA form, the CDR3 reads TGTGCCAGCAGCTTAGGAGGCGGACAGGCGAACACTGAAGCTTTCTTT.

This chain links TRBV11-2 with TRBJ1-2; 10 bases are shared with TRBD1. CDR3 length: 17 amino acids. The J segment lost 0 bases and the V segment lost 5 bases, leaving 9 bases of the junction unmatched. Germline loops: CDR1 SGHAT, CDR2 FQNNGV. This CDR3 reads CASSPGTGAVANYGYTF. The CDR3, as DNA: TGTGCCAGCAGCCCCGGGACAGGGGCAGTAGCTAACTATGGCTACACCTTC.

This chain uses TRBV19 with TRBJ1-2, with D possibly TRBD1 on 6 matching bases. The V end was cut by 3 bases, the J end by 2 bases, with 16 bases between. This CDR3 contains 16 residues. Germline CDR1 and CDR2: LNHDA and SQIVND (reference sequence). CDR3 protein: CASSIWGPRANYGYTF. The CDR3, as DNA: TGTGCCAGTAGTATCTGGGGGCCCCGGGCCAACTATGGCTACACCTTC.

This rearrangement joins TRBV19 to TRBJ2-7; the D is unclear. V was cut by 3 bases and J by 2 bases, with 14 bases left in between. Germline CDR1 LNHDA, CDR2 SQIVND (reference sequence). The CDR3 contains 15 residues. The CDR3 loop is CASSIAQPGPYEQYF. In DNA, the CDR3 is TGTGCCAGTAGTATCGCTCAACCGGGTCCCTACGAGCAGTACTTC.

The chain joins TRBV11-2 to TRBJ2-2; 9 bases line up with TRBD2. V was clipped by 1 base and J by 3 bases; unmatched bases: 6. The CDR3 has 17 residues. The V gene's germline CDR1 is SGHAT and CDR2 FQNNGV. CDR3 amino acids: CASSLGPSGDYTGELFF. The CDR3 coding sequence is TGTGCCAGCAGCTTAGGGCCTAGCGGGGATTACACCGGGGAGCTGTTTTTT. Together with reference TRBV11-2 and TRBJ2-2, the CDR3 gives the full variable domain: EAGVAQSPRYKIIEKRQSVAFWCNPISGHATLYWYQQILGQGPKLLIQFQNNGVVDDSQLPKDRFSAERLKGVDSTLKIQPAKLEDSAVYLCASSLGPSGDYTGELFFGEGSRLTVL.

This rearrangement joins TRBV7-6 to TRBJ1-6; no definite D call. V shed 5 bases and J shed 12 bases, with 14 bases lying between them. Per the germline V gene, CDR1 is SGHVS and CDR2 is FNYEAQ. CDR3 length: 13 residues. The CDR3 nucleotides read TGTGCCAGCAGCCCTAGGGAGGAAGGACCCCTCCACTTT. Translating gives CASSPREEGPLHF.

The rearrangement links TRBV11-1 to TRBJ1-1; the D gene is possibly TRBD1 (6 bases). The CDR3 consists of 15 residues. Trimming removed 4 bases from V and 1 base from J, with 13 bases in between. Germline CDR1 is SGHAT and CDR2 is FQDESV (reference sequence). The CDR3 spells CASSSLTGSNTEAFF. The DNA of the CDR3 is TGTGCCAGCAGCTCGTTAACAGGGTCGAACACTGAAGCTTTCTTT. Supplemented by reference TRBV11-1 and TRBJ1-1, the full variable domain reads EAEVAQSPRYKITEKSQAVAFWCDPISGHATLYWYRQILGQGPELLVQFQDESVVDDSQLPKDRFSAERLKGVDSTLKIQPAELGDSAMYLCASSSLTGSNTEAFFGQGTRLTVV.

The chain joins TRBV5-4 to TRBJ2-5, with 14 bases aligning to TRBD2. The CDR3 is 16 residues long. Germline-derived CDR1 and CDR2 are SGHNT and YYREEE (reference sequence). V lost 4 bases and J lost 11; bases outside the gene matches: 13. In DNA, the CDR3 is TGTGCCAGCAGCCGAAGGGGACTAGCGGGGGAACAAACGCAGTACTTC. This gives the protein CASSRRGLAGEQTQYF.

This chain uses TRBV19 with TRBJ1-1; tentatively, D is TRBD1 (5 bases). The V and J ends lost 5 bases and 4 bases respectively, with 11 bases between them. The CDR3 extends over 13 amino acids. Germline V gene sequence: CDR1 LNHDA, CDR2 SQIVND (reference sequence). The CDR3 coding sequence is TGTGCCAGTAGTGGCTCGGGGGGCACTGAAGCTTTCTTT. Translating it yields CASSGSGGTEAFF. Full variable domain (remainder filled in from reference TRBV19 and TRBJ1-1): DGGITQSPKYLFRKEGQNVTLSCEQNLNHDAMYWYRQDPGQGLRLIYYSQIVNDFQKGDIAEGYSVSREKKESFPLTVTSAQKNPTAFYLCASSGSGGTEAFFGQGTRLTVV.

This clone appeared a few times. The V call is TRBV9, the J call TRBJ1-3; 7 positions match TRBD1. Per germline, CDR1 SGDLS and CDR2 YYNGEE. V was pared by 4 bases and J by 4 bases, with 5 bases of the junction left unmatched. This CDR3 comprises 14 residues. The CDR3 here is CASSTGTAGNTIYF. The CDR3 DNA is TGTGCCAGCAGCACCGGGACAGCGGGAAACACCATATATTTT.

V gene TRBV5-1 combines with J gene TRBJ2-2; TRBD1 might be the D (5 bases). Germline assignment: CDR1 SGHRS and CDR2 YFSETQ. The CDR3 sequence is 15 residues long. V lost 6 bases and J lost 0, with 12 bases in between. The CDR3 reads CASTQGASNTGELFF. DNA of the CDR3: TGCGCCAGCACCCAGGGCGCATCGAACACCGGGGAGCTGTTTTTT.